Given below is one T cell receptor (beta chain) in context. This sample is part of a study of OX40 agonist ivuxolimab in advanced cancers. From germline, CDR1 is SNHLY and CDR2 FYNNEI. The V and J ends lost 7 bases and 4 bases respectively, with 10 bases between them. The CDR3 spans 13 residues. The protocol was immunoSEQ multiplex PCR, while the TCRdb copy is restricted to in-frame clones and leaves out a portion. The data hold about 96,000 clones, with about 92% observed a single time. Blood specimens came from baseline, cycle 4 day 1, and cycle 7 day 1. The clonotype originates from an adult with an advanced solid tumor such as melanoma, head and neck, liver or kidney cancer. The J gene is TRBJ1-4, the V gene TRBV2, with no clear D. The sequencing used CD4+ or CD8+ T cells sorted from blood, collected in a trial of the OX40 agonist ivuxolimab. Written as DNA, the CDR3 is TGTGCCAGCATTCGGAATTATAATGAAAAACTGTTTTTT. Translating it yields CASIRNYNEKLFF.